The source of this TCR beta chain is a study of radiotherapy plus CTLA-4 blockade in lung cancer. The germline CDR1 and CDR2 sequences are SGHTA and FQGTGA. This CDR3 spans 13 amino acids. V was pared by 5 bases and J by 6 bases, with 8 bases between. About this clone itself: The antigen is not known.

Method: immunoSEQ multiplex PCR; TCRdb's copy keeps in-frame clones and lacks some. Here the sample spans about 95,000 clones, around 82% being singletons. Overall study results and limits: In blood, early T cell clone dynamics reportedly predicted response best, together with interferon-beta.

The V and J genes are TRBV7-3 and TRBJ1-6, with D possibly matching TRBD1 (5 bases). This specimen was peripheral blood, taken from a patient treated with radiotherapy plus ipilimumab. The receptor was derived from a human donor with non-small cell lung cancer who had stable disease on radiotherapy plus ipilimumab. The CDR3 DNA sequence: TGTGCCAGCAGCACCCAGGGTAATTCACCCCTCCACTTT. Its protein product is CASSTQGNSPLHF. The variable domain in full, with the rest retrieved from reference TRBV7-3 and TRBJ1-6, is GAGVSQTPSNKVTEKGKYVELRCDPISGHTALYWYRQSLGQGPEFLIYFQGTGAADDSGLPNDRFFAVRPEGSVSTLKIQRTERGDSAVYLCASSTQGNSPLHFGNGTRLTVT.